These 25 T cell receptor beta chains share one sample of origin, sequenced in a study of cytomegalovirus exposure and HLA in healthy donors. In the PCR, 60 Vbeta and 13 Jbeta primers were used. TCRdb keeps only in-frame clones here, not all; method: immunoSEQ multiplex PCR. Seen here are around 140,000 clones, around 73% observed once, and the top ten hold approximately 1.4%. The specimen sequenced was PBMCs. These TCRs come from a female donor in good health and CMV-seronegative.

The rearrangement uses TRBV4-3 and TRBJ2-4; the match to TRBD1 covers 11 bases. The ends lost 2 bases at V and 6 bases at J; junction bases unmatched: 12. The CDR3 totals 18 residues. Germline CDR1 is LGHNA and CDR2 is YSLEER. This chain's CDR3 is CASSQFGGGQGEPNIQYF. The CDR3 coding sequence is TGCGCCAGCAGCCAATTTGGGGGGGGACAGGGGGAGCCAAACATTCAGTACTTC.

V usage is TRBV28 and J usage is TRBJ2-5; D gene ambiguous. Germline-derived CDR1 and CDR2 are MDHEN and SYDVKM. The CDR3 has 14 amino acids. Trimming removed 6 bases from V and 4 bases from J, with 15 bases in between. The chain's CDR3 is CASSWASKRETQYF. CDR3 coding DNA: TGTGCCAGCAGCTGGGCCAGTAAACGAGAGACCCAGTACTTC.

The chain is built from TRBV5-6 and TRBJ2-7; perhaps TRBD2 as D (5 bases). Germline CDR1 and CDR2: SGHDT and YYEEEE. V was pared by 0 bases and J by 3 bases, with 7 bases between. CDR3 length equals 13 residues. DNA of the CDR3: TGTGCCAGCAGCTTGGGTAGCGACTACGAGCAGTACTTC. Translated: CASSLGSDYEQYF.

The J gene is TRBJ2-1, the V gene TRBV10-3, with 9 bases lining up with TRBD2. Trimming at V came to 0 bases and at J to 8 bases, leaving 11 bases not matched to a gene. Germline CDR1 and CDR2: ENHRY and SYGVKD. The CDR3 covers 17 residues. CDR3 in DNA: TGTGCCATCAGTGAGTCGCGCGGGAGGGCCGTTTTCGATGAGCAGTTCTTC. Protein product: CAISESRGRAVFDEQFF.

V and J are TRBV7-8 and TRBJ2-7, with 9 bases aligning to TRBD1. V gave up 3 bases and J gave up 3 bases; unmatched junction bases: 12. The germline V gene has CDR1 SGHVS and CDR2 FQNEAQ. The CDR3 has 17 residues. CDR3 bases: TGTGCCAGCAGCTTCTCATACTCGGGACAGGGAAGCTACGAGCAGTACTTC. Protein product: CASSFSYSGQGSYEQYF.

The chain recombines TRBV30 with TRBJ2-7; no clear D. V lost 1 base, J lost 9 bases, and 10 bases lay in between. This CDR3 comprises 11 residues. Germline V gene sequence: CDR1 GTSNPN, CDR2 SVGIG (reference sequence). For the CDR3, the DNA is TGTGCCTGGAGTGGGAGAGGCGGGCAGTACTTC. Translation: CAWSGRGGQYF. Filled out from reference TRBV30 and TRBJ2-7, the complete variable domain reads SQTIHQWPATLVQPVGSPLSLECTVEGTSNPNLYWYRQAAGRGLQLLFYSVGIGQISSEVPQNLSASRPQDRQFILSSKKLLLSDSGFYLCAWSGRGGQYFGPGTRLTVT.

The rearrangement uses TRBV4-1 and TRBJ1-4; D ambiguous. The germline CDR1 and CDR2 sequences are MGHRA and YSYEKL. The CDR3 is 16 amino acids. The V end lost 4 bases, the J end lost 4 bases, and 16 bases lay between the germline ends. CDR3 residues: CASSREYVRINEKLFF. The CDR3 bases are TGCGCCAGCAGCCGAGAATATGTCAGGATTAATGAAAAACTGTTTTTT.

The chain carries TRBV4-1 and TRBJ2-7; 9 bases are shared with TRBD1. V shed 3 bases, J shed 5 bases, and the junction held 11 bases outside the gene matches. In germline, CDR1 is MGHRA, CDR2 YSYEKL. The CDR3 has 16 residues. CDR3 protein: CASSHPRGQGGHEQYF. CDR3 DNA: TGCGCCAGCAGCCATCCACGGGGACAGGGAGGCCACGAGCAGTACTTC.

The rearrangement joins TRBV6-5 to TRBJ2-7; D is perhaps TRBD2 (5 bases). From germline, CDR1 is MNHEY and CDR2 SVGAGI. Deletions cut 5 bases from V and 12 bases from J, with 26 bases between. The CDR3 is 15 amino acids. Written as DNA, the CDR3 is TGTGCCAGCAGTCCAAACGGGCTTACTAGGATAACCCTGTACTTC. Translated, it gives CASSPNGLTRITLYF.

DNA for the CDR3: TGTGCCAGCAGCCCCCTAGCGGGTACTAGCACAGATACGCAGTATTTT. Amino acids: CASSPLAGTSTDTQYF. The chain carries TRBV7-3 and TRBJ2-3; 8 bases are a match to TRBD2. V was clipped by 5 bases and J by 0 bases; unmatched bases: 7. The CDR3 spans 16 residues. The germline gives CDR1 SGHTA, CDR2 FQGTGA.

The V and J genes are TRBV5-1 and TRBJ2-5; 10 positions agree with TRBD2. The trim removed 3 bases at V and 3 bases at J, leaving 5 bases unmatched. This CDR3 has 15 amino acids. CDR1 SGHRS and CDR2 YFSETQ come from the germline V gene. The chain's CDR3 is CASSWAGTSEETQYF. DNA for the CDR3: TGCGCCAGCAGCTGGGCCGGGACTAGCGAAGAGACCCAGTACTTC.

The chain recombines TRBV5-4 with TRBJ2-5; 7 nucleotides match TRBD1. The length of the CDR3 is 14 residues. Trimming took 3 bases from V and 4 from J; bases not matched to a gene: 6. The V gene's germline CDR1 is SGHNT and CDR2 YYREEE (reference sequence). CDR3 bases: TGTGCCAGCAGCTACCCAGGGGGAAGAGAGACCCAGTACTTC. The encoded protein is CASSYPGGRETQYF.

This chain links TRBV5-1 with TRBJ1-1; 10 bases fit TRBD1. Trimming at V came to 0 bases and at J to 4 bases, leaving 12 bases not matched to a gene. Germline V gene sequence: CDR1 SGHRS, CDR2 YFSETQ. CDR3 length: 18 amino acids. The CDR3 DNA reads TGCGCCAGCAGCTTGGGGACAGGGGGTTCTCCCCTCGGCACTGAAGCTTTCTTT. Translating it yields CASSLGTGGSPLGTEAFF.

The V call is TRBV30, the J call TRBJ2-5; 7 nucleotides line up with TRBD2. V gave up 1 base and J gave up 1 base; unmatched junction bases: 6. CDR3 length equals 15 residues. CDR1 and CDR2 (germline): GTSNPN, SVGIG (reference sequence). The CDR3 is CAWSGVAGLQETQYF. The CDR3 region has the DNA TGTGCCTGGAGTGGGGTAGCGGGCCTCCAAGAGACCCAGTACTTC.

The CDR3 spells CASSSTGRLSNEQFF. The DNA for the CDR3 is TGTGCCAGCAGTTCTACAGGGAGATTATCGAATGAGCAGTTCTTC. The chain is built from TRBV27 and TRBJ2-1; D may be TRBD1 (6 bases). Germline loops: CDR1 MNHEY, CDR2 SMNVEV (reference sequence). V lost 4 bases and J 7 bases, leaving 17 bases between the germline ends. This CDR3 has 15 residues.

This rearrangement joins TRBV7-2 to TRBJ2-3; 9 bases line up with TRBD2. The CDR3 is 16 residues long. The junction had 13 bases not matched to a gene; V was cut back by 4 bases and J by 8 bases. Germline-derived CDR1 and CDR2 are SGHTA and FQGNSA. The CDR3 protein is CASSSPASGASGTQYF. The CDR3, as DNA: TGTGCCAGCAGCTCCCCGGCTAGCGGGGCCTCGGGTACGCAGTATTTT.

CDR3 protein: CASSLGLSTDTQYF. The CDR3 DNA is TGTGCCAGCAGCTTAGGGCTGAGCACAGATACGCAGTATTTT. The chain recombines TRBV7-9 with TRBJ2-3, with D uncertain. Germline CDR1 reads SEHNR; CDR2 reads FQNEAQ (reference sequence). Trimming took off 1 base at V and 0 bases at J, with 5 bases between the two ends. CDR3 length: 14 amino acids.

V gene TRBV4-3 combines with J gene TRBJ2-1; 8 positions agree with TRBD2. This CDR3 region has 14 residues. From germline, CDR1 is LGHNA and CDR2 YSLEER. The V and J ends lost 8 bases and 7 bases, in that order; junction bases with no gene match: 10. In nucleotides, the CDR3 is TGCGCCAGCGAGGAGGGACTAGGGCGGAATGAGCAGTTCTTC. Translated: CASEEGLGRNEQFF.

The chain is built from TRBV5-4 and TRBJ2-7, with 9 bases identical to TRBD1. The V gene's germline CDR1 is SGHNT and CDR2 YYREEE (reference sequence). There are 15 residues in the CDR3. V lost 1 base, J lost 1 base, and 3 bases stayed unmatched. CDR3: CASSLIGQGSYEQYF. The CDR3, as DNA: TGTGCCAGCAGCTTGATCGGACAGGGGTCCTACGAGCAGTACTTC.

The chain couples TRBV15 to TRBJ1-3; no reliable D call. CDR3 length: 14 amino acids. Per germline, CDR1 LNHNV and CDR2 YYDKDF (reference sequence). The V end lost 0 bases, the J end lost 4 bases, and 7 bases lay between the germline ends. This CDR3 reads CATSREFGGNTIYF. CDR3 DNA: TGTGCCACCAGCAGAGAATTCGGGGGAAACACCATATATTTT.

The chain uses TRBV5-1 and TRBJ2-3; 7 positions agree with TRBD2. V lost 6 bases and J lost 5; bases outside the gene matches: 15. The CDR3 is 16 residues long. The V gene's germline CDR1 is SGHRS and CDR2 YFSETQ. CDR3 loop: CASTTGGSGFGDTQYF. In DNA, the CDR3 is TGCGCCAGCACTACCGGGGGTAGCGGGTTCGGAGATACGCAGTATTTT. The entire variable domain, with the rest obtained from reference TRBV5-1 and TRBJ2-3, is as follows: KAGVTQTPRYLIKTRGQQVTLSCSPISGHRSVSWYQQTPGQGLQFLFEYFSETQRNKGNFPGRFSGRQFSNSRSEMNVSTLELGDSALYLCASTTGGSGFGDTQYFGPGTRLTVL.

This clone was seen a handful of times. CDR3 DNA: TGCGCCAGCAGCCCCGAGGGGTCCCGGGTAGGGGGCAAAAACATTCAGTACTTC. Residues: CASSPEGSRVGGKNIQYF. This chain connects TRBV4-1 to TRBJ2-4; possible D gene TRBD1, 6 bases. Trimming removed 4 bases at V and 3 bases at J, with 22 bases between. The CDR3 length is 18 residues. Germline V gene data show CDR1 as MGHRA and CDR2 as YSYEKL.

The chain is built from TRBV19 and TRBJ1-5; a weak D match, TRBD1 (5 bases). Germline V gene data show CDR1 as LNHDA and CDR2 as SQIVND (reference sequence). This CDR3 spans 17 amino acids. Trimming pared 2 bases from V and 1 base from J, leaving 15 bases between. This chain's CDR3 is CASSISVARASNQPQHF. CDR3 coding DNA: TGTGCCAGTAGTATATCAGTGGCCAGGGCCAGCAATCAGCCCCAGCATTTT.

The chain combines TRBV6-6 with TRBJ2-1, with D perhaps matching TRBD2 (7 bases). The germline V and J ends were trimmed by 9 bases and 14 bases, with 17 bases remaining between them. The CDR3 is made up of 11 amino acids. Germline loops: CDR1 MNHNY, CDR2 SVGAGI (reference sequence). The CDR3 DNA reads TGTGCCAGTGGGACGGGGGGCGCAAAGTTCTTC. It codes for CASGTGGAKFF.

This clone was detected only a few times. The CDR3 sequence: CASSIGQGANTEAFF. DNA for the CDR3: TGTGCCAGCAGCATCGGACAGGGGGCGAACACTGAAGCTTTCTTT. The V and J genes are TRBV7-9 and TRBJ1-1; 11 bases fit TRBD1. This CDR3 comprises 15 residues. V lost 5 bases, J lost 1 base, and 3 bases stayed unmatched. Germline CDR1 and CDR2: SEHNR and FQNEAQ (reference sequence).